This T cell receptor (beta chain) appears in the sequencing data of a study of cytomegalovirus exposure and HLA in healthy donors. Researchers ran the PCR with 60 Vbeta and 13 Jbeta primers. TCRdb's table, derived via immunoSEQ multiplex PCR, lists solely in-frame clones and lacks some. The sample holds 60,000 to 70,000 clones, about 75% seen once. V was clipped by 5 bases and J by 4 bases, with 13 bases between them. Germline V CDR1 and CDR2: SGHRS, YFSETQ. CDR3 length: 15 residues. There were likely unrecorded immune exposures, though donors were nominally healthy when sampled. J is TRBJ2-6 and V is TRBV5-1; D may be TRBD2 (5 bases). Sequencing input: PBMCs. This clonotype originated in a woman in her 40s in good health and CMV-seropositive. CDR3 DNA: TGCGCCAGCAGTGATCGCCGGGAAGGGGCCAACGTCCTGACTTTC. The encoded protein is CASSDRREGANVLTF.